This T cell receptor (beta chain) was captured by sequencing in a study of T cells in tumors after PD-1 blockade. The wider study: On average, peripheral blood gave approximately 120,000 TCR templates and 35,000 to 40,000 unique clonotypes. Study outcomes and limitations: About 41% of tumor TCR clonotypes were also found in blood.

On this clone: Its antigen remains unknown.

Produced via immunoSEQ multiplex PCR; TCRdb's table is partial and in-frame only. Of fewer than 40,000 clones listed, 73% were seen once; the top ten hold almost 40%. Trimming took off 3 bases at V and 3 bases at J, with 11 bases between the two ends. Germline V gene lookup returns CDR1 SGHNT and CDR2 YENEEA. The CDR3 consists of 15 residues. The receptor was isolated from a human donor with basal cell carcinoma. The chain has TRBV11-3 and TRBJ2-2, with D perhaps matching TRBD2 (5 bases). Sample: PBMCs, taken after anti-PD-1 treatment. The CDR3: CASSLRSEDTGELFF. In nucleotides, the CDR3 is TGTGCCAGCAGCTTGCGTAGCGAAGACACCGGGGAGCTGTTTTTT.